Following are 25 T cell receptor beta chains from one sample sequenced in a study of T cell responses to AZD1222 COVID-19 vaccine (dated by TCRdb to about 2021). Receptor amplification or capture employed the immunoSEQ multiplex PCR assay. TCRdb retrieved this table from immuneACCESS and kept in-frame rearrangements only. Not all clones are present; in checked studies, unresolved V genes account for under half, and no reason is known for the remainder. The sample profile shows 95,000 to 150,000 clones; about 86% of them were found once. The ten largest clones take up around 2.9% of the sample. The sample's time point label, decoded: about 28 days (+/-7) after the second vaccine dose. The sequenced sample was peripheral blood, obtained 28 days after the second AZD1222 dose. The receptor set was obtained from an adult who received the AZD1222 COVID-19 vaccine.

J is TRBJ1-3 and V is TRBV2; D is perhaps TRBD1 (6 bases). CDR3 length: 15 amino acids. Deletions cut 6 bases from V and 4 bases from J, with 16 bases between. CDR1 and CDR2 (germline): SNHLY, FYNNEI. The CDR3 sequence is CASSPNTGNGNTIYF. The CDR3 nucleotides read TGTGCCAGCAGCCCAAATACAGGGAACGGAAACACCATATATTTT.

This rearrangement joins TRBV30 to TRBJ1-2; D is unresolved. CDR1 is GTSNPN and CDR2 is SVGIG in the germline V gene (reference sequence). The CDR3 is made up of 11 amino acids. Trimming took 0 bases from V and 8 from J, leaving 7 bases between them. CDR3 nucleotides: TGTGCCTGGAGTGTATTCGTCGGCTACACCTTC. Translation gives CAWSVFVGYTF. Full variable domain (missing parts from reference TRBV30 and TRBJ1-2): SQTIHQWPATLVQPVGSPLSLECTVEGTSNPNLYWYRQAAGRGLQLLFYSVGIGQISSEVPQNLSASRPQDRQFILSSKKLLLSDSGFYLCAWSVFVGYTFGSGTRLTVV.

The rearrangement joins TRBV19 to TRBJ1-6; 11 bases are a match to TRBD1. J lost 6 bases, V lost 3 bases, and 7 bases had no gene match. This CDR3 spans 17 amino acids. CDR1 and CDR2 (germline): LNHDA, SQIVND (reference sequence). CDR3 DNA sequence: TGTGCCAGTAGTATCCCGGACAGGGGGCTCTTTAATTCACCCCTCCACTTT. This translates into CASSIPDRGLFNSPLHF.

The V call is TRBV18, the J call TRBJ1-5, with D possibly TRBD1 on 5 matching bases. Germline CDR1 is KGHSH and CDR2 is LQKENI. This CDR3 comprises 13 residues. V dropped 2 bases and J dropped 4 bases, with 6 bases sitting between them. CDR3: CASSPGANQPQHF. The DNA of the CDR3 is TGTGCCAGCTCACCAGGGGCGAATCAGCCCCAGCATTTT.

The V gene is TRBV7-2, the J gene TRBJ1-5; no reliable D call. The CDR3 is 15 amino acids. Germline values: CDR1 SGHTA, CDR2 FQGNSA. Trimming stripped 1 base from V and 0 bases from J, with 7 bases between. CDR3: CASSLEGISNQPQHF. Written as DNA, the CDR3 is TGTGCCAGCAGCTTAGAAGGTATTAGCAATCAGCCCCAGCATTTT.

The chain combines TRBV7-9 with TRBJ2-7, with TRBD2 identical over 12 bases. Germline trimming cut 5 bases from V and 4 bases from J; bases unmatched to any gene: 6. The CDR3 spans 15 residues. Germline values: CDR1 SEHNR, CDR2 FQNEAQ (reference sequence). In DNA form, the CDR3 reads TGTGCCAGCAGCCGTAGGACTAGCGGGGCGTACGAGCAGTACTTC. Translating gives CASSRRTSGAYEQYF.

The chain uses TRBV18 and TRBJ2-1; 9 bases are shared with TRBD2. The V segment lost 0 bases and the J segment 4 bases; nucleotides outside the gene matches: 7. The CDR3 extends over 17 amino acids. Germline V gene sequence: CDR1 KGHSH, CDR2 LQKENI. The CDR3 nucleotides are TGTGCCAGCTCACCACCTTCCGGCGGGGGGGCTTACAATGAGCAGTTCTTC. This sequence encodes CASSPPSGGGAYNEQFF.

V usage is TRBV14 and J usage is TRBJ1-6, with D possibly matching TRBD1 (5 bases). This CDR3 has 16 residues. V dropped 3 bases and J dropped 7 bases, with 16 bases sitting between them. Germline V CDR1 and CDR2: SGHDN, FVKESK. The chain's CDR3 is CASSQSFGDRNSPLHF. CDR3 bases: TGTGCCAGCAGCCAGAGTTTCGGAGACAGAAATTCACCCCTCCACTTT.

The rearrangement uses TRBV6-6 and TRBJ2-5; 7 bases map to TRBD1. V was pared by 5 bases and J by 1 base, with 4 bases of the junction left unmatched. Looked up from germline, CDR1 is MNHNY and CDR2 is SVGAGI (reference sequence). The CDR3 length is 14 residues. CDR3 in DNA: TGTGCCAGCAGTCCTTGGACAGGCCAAGAGACCCAGTACTTC. Translation: CASSPWTGQETQYF.

The J gene is TRBJ2-7, the V gene TRBV4-1; D unresolved. Trimming removed 6 bases from V and 0 bases from J, with 12 bases in between. This CDR3 is 14 amino acids long. CDR1 MGHRA and CDR2 YSYEKL come from the germline V gene. The CDR3: CASRERLSSYEQYF. The CDR3 coding sequence is TGCGCCAGCAGGGAACGCCTTAGCTCCTACGAGCAGTACTTC.

The chain is built from TRBV3-1 (or the pseudogene TRBV3-2) and TRBJ1-4; 10 bases are shared with TRBD1. CDR3 length equals 16 residues. Germline V gene lookup returns CDR1 LGHDT and CDR2 YNNKEL (reference sequence). The V and J ends lost 6 bases and 1 base, in that order; junction bases with no gene match: 5. CDR3 sequence reads: CASRSGTGVTNEKLFF. The CDR3 DNA follows: TGTGCCAGCAGATCCGGGACAGGGGTAACTAATGAAAAACTGTTTTTT.

The gene calls are TRBV5-1 and TRBJ2-5, with D possibly being TRBD2 (6 bases). V dropped 4 bases and J dropped 4 bases, with 17 bases sitting between them. Germline CDR1 reads SGHRS; CDR2 reads YFSETQ. The CDR3 sequence is 15 residues long. The CDR3 sequence is CASSVRRGGRETQYF. CDR3 in DNA: TGCGCCAGCAGCGTTCGTCGAGGAGGGAGAGAGACCCAGTACTTC.

The V call is TRBV4-1, the J call TRBJ2-7; 10 bases fit TRBD1. Germline V gives CDR1 MGHRA, CDR2 YSYEKL. This CDR3 has 16 amino acids. V lost 4 bases to trimming and J lost 3 bases; unmatched junction nucleotides: 9. This CDR3 reads CASSRAPTGGIYEQYF. The CDR3 DNA reads as TGCGCCAGCAGCCGAGCACCGACAGGGGGCATCTACGAGCAGTACTTC.

The chain couples TRBV7-2 to TRBJ2-5; 12 nucleotides agree with TRBD2. V shed 5 bases and J 4 bases; nucleotides not matched to a gene: 14. The CDR3 has 18 residues. Germline CDR1 SGHTA, CDR2 FQGNSA. The CDR3 loop reads CASSHGASGGAGSETQYF. The CDR3 region has the DNA TGTGCCAGCAGCCATGGGGCTAGCGGGGGGGCCGGATCAGAGACCCAGTACTTC.

About this clone: Other DNA sequences from this sample encode an identical CDR3 as well. The chain employs TRBV5-1 and TRBJ2-2, with D unresolved. V lost 0 bases and J 2 bases, leaving 14 bases between the germline ends. Germline V gene data show CDR1 as SGHRS and CDR2 as YFSETQ. The CDR3 covers 17 residues. The CDR3 reads CASSLGHRDANTGELFF. The CDR3 DNA is TGCGCCAGCAGCTTGGGACACCGTGATGCCAACACCGGGGAGCTGTTTTTT.

A note on this clone: The sample holds other DNA sequences that translate to the same CDR3. The chain is built from TRBV6-1 and TRBJ1-2; 8 bases fit TRBD1. Germline values: CDR1 MNHNS, CDR2 SASEGT. The CDR3 spans 14 residues. Unmatched junction bases numbered 2, after V lost 1 base and J lost 4 bases. The CDR3 coding sequence is TGTGCCAGCAGTGAAGGGACAGGGCTCTATGGCTACACCTTC. Protein product: CASSEGTGLYGYTF.

This clone was recorded once. The rearrangement links TRBV3-1 (or the pseudogene TRBV3-2) to TRBJ1-4; no reliable D call. The CDR3 consists of 17 residues. CDR1 is LGHDT, CDR2 YNNKEL, per germline (reference sequence). V was shortened by 8 bases and J by 0 bases, with 19 bases between the two germline ends. This CDR3 is CASGSAADLATNEKLFF. CDR3 DNA sequence: TGTGCCAGCGGTTCGGCGGCGGATCTTGCAACTAATGAAAAACTGTTTTTT.

This sequence joins TRBV30 and TRBJ2-7; D possibly corresponds to TRBD1 (6 bases). Germline assignment: CDR1 GTSNPN and CDR2 SVGIG (reference sequence). V lost 1 base and J lost 1, with 8 bases in between. This CDR3 is 13 amino acids long. The CDR3 DNA is TGTGCCTGGAGTGGGGACACTTCCTACGAGCAGTACTTC. Its protein product is CAWSGDTSYEQYF. Variable domain in full (rest from reference TRBV30 and TRBJ2-7): SQTIHQWPATLVQPVGSPLSLECTVEGTSNPNLYWYRQAAGRGLQLLFYSVGIGQISSEVPQNLSASRPQDRQFILSSKKLLLSDSGFYLCAWSGDTSYEQYFGPGTRLTVT.

The rearrangement links TRBV30 to TRBJ2-7; no reliable D call. Germline CDR1 is GTSNPN and CDR2 is SVGIG (reference sequence). CDR3 length equals 10 residues. V was trimmed by 2 bases and J by 6 bases, leaving 5 bases between them. The CDR3: CAWSRVEQYF. CDR3 DNA sequence: TGTGCCTGGAGTCGAGTCGAGCAGTACTTC.

The V gene is TRBV2, the J gene TRBJ2-7; no clear D. The germline CDR1 and CDR2 sequences are SNHLY and FYNNEI. CDR3 size: 11 residues. The V end was cut by 3 bases, the J end by 3 bases, with 3 bases between. The CDR3 region is CASSEDYEQYF. CDR3 in DNA: TGTGCCAGCAGTGAGGACTACGAGCAGTACTTC.

V gene TRBV6-6 combines with J gene TRBJ2-2; no clear D. Germline assignment: CDR1 MNHNY and CDR2 SVGAGI (reference sequence). The CDR3 covers 13 residues. V was cut by 5 bases and J by 4 bases, with 8 bases left in between. CDR3 DNA: TGTGCCAGCAGTCGCCTTCCCACCGGGGAGCTGTTTTTT. Translating gives CASSRLPTGELFF.

This clone occurred a few times. The chain links TRBV2 to TRBJ2-7, with 8 positions matching TRBD1. The germline V gene has CDR1 SNHLY and CDR2 FYNNEI. V trimming: 3 bases; J trimming: 5 bases; junction bases outside the gene matches: 9. The CDR3 spans 15 residues. The CDR3 protein is CASSEWTGTRDEQYF. Written as DNA, the CDR3 is TGTGCCAGCAGTGAGTGGACAGGGACCAGGGACGAGCAGTACTTC.

The chain recombines TRBV19 with TRBJ1-5; D not resolved. The germline CDR1 and CDR2 sequences are LNHDA and SQIVND (reference sequence). The V and J ends lost 7 bases and 8 bases respectively, with 15 bases between them. The CDR3 extends over 13 amino acids. The CDR3, as DNA: TGTGCCAGTAACTCACAGTCAACGGAGCCCCAGCATTTT. It encodes CASNSQSTEPQHF.

This clone came up once. The gene calls are TRBV11-3 and TRBJ1-3; no firm D call. V lost 8 bases, J lost 0 bases, and 14 bases lay in between. Germline V gives CDR1 SGHNT, CDR2 YENEEA. CDR3 length: 15 residues. The CDR3 loop is CASRQDGVSGNTIYF. CDR3 in DNA: TGTGCCAGCCGGCAGGACGGAGTCTCTGGAAACACCATATATTTT.

This clone was seen once. The gene calls are TRBV7-2 and TRBJ2-4; possible D gene TRBD2, 7 bases. V was trimmed by 5 bases and J by 9 bases, leaving 17 bases between them. This CDR3 comprises 14 residues. Per germline, CDR1 SGHTA and CDR2 FQGNSA. CDR3 DNA sequence: TGTGCCAGCAGCCAAAACAGGGAGGGGACCATTCAGTACTTC. It translates to CASSQNREGTIQYF.